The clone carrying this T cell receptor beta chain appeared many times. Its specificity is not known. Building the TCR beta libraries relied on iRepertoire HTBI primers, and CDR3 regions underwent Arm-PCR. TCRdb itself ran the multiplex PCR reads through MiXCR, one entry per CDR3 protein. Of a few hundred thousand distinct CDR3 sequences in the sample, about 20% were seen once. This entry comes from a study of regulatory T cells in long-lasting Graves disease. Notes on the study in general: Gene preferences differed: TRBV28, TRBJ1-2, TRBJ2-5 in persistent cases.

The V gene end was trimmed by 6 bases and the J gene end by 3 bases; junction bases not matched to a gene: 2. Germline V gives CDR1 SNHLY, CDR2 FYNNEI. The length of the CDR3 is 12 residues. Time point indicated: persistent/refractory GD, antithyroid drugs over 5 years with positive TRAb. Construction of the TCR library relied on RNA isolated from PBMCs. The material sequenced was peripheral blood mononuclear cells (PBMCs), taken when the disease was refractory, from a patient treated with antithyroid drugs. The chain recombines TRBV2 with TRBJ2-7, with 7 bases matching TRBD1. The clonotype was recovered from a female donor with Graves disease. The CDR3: CASRGDSYEQYF. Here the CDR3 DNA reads TGTGCCAGCAGAGGGGACAGCTACGAGCAGTACTTC.